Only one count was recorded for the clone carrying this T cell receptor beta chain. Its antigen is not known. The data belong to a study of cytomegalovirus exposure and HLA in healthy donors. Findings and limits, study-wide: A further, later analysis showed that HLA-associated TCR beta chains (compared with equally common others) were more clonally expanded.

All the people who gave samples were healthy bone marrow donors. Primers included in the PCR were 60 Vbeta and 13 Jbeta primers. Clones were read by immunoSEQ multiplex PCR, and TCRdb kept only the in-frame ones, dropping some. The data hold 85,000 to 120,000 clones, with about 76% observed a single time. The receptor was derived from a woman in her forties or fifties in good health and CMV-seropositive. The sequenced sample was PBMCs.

The CDR3 region is CASSPTQFSGNTIYF. CDR3 nucleotide sequence: TGTGCCAGCAGCCCGACACAGTTCTCTGGAAACACCATATATTTT. The V call is TRBV28, the J call TRBJ1-3; D uncertain. Germline assignment: CDR1 MDHEN and CDR2 SYDVKM. Trimming took off 6 bases at V and 0 bases at J, with 12 bases between the two ends. This CDR3 region has 15 residues. Together with reference TRBV28 and TRBJ1-3, the CDR3 gives the full variable domain: DVKVTQSSRYLVKRTGEKVFLECVQDMDHENMFWYRQDPGLGLRLIYFSYDVKMKEKGDIPEGYSVSREKKERFSLILESASTNQTSMYLCASSPTQFSGNTIYFGEGSWLTVV.